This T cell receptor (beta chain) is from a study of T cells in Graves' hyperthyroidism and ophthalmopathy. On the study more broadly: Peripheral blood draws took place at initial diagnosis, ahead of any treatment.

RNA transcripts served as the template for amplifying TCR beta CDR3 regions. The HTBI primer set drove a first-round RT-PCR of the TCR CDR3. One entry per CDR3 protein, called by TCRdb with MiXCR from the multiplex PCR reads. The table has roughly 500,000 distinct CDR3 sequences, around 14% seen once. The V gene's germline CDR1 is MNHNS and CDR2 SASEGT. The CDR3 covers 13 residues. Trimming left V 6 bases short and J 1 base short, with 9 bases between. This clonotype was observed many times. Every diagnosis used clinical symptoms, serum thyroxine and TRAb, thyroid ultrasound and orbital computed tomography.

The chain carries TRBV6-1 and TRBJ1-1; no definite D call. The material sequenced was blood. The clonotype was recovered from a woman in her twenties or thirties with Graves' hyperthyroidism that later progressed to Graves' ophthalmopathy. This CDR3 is CASRVNQNTEAFF. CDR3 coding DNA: TGTGCCAGCAGGGTAAACCAGAACACTGAAGCTTTCTTT.